This record covers a single T cell receptor (beta chain). Its antigen remains unknown. The data were taken from a study of immune evolution from preneoplasia to lung adenocarcinoma. Study-level results: Normal lung had highest clonality; later lesions appeared denser, more diverse. Compared with EGFR-mutant or double wild-type lesions, KRAS-mutant nodules were more clonal.

Nucleic acids came from premalignant or tumor cells enriched by macro-dissection. Using immunoSEQ multiplex PCR, the repertoire was profiled, and TCRdb retains in-frame clones only, with some absent. The table records a few thousand clones, roughly 80% of them present only once. Germline values: CDR1 LNHDA, CDR2 SQIVND (reference sequence). Trimming took 4 bases from V and 1 from J, leaving 6 bases between them. This CDR3 is 13 amino acids long. The rearrangement links TRBV19 to TRBJ2-3; perhaps TRBD1 as D (5 bases). Specimen: FFPE minimally invasive lung adenocarcinoma tissue. The sequence was collected from a person aged 70 to 85 with lung adenocarcinoma. This CDR3 is CASSKGGTDTQYF. CDR3 bases: TGTGCCAGTAGTAAAGGGGGCACAGATACGCAGTATTTT. The full variable domain, in which reference TRBV19 and TRBJ2-3 provide the parts outside the CDR3, is DGGITQSPKYLFRKEGQNVTLSCEQNLNHDAMYWYRQDPGQGLRLIYYSQIVNDFQKGDIAEGYSVSREKKESFPLTVTSAQKNPTAFYLCASSKGGTDTQYFGPGTRLTVL.